The rows below give T cell receptor beta chains drawn from one sample of a study of T cell responses to AZD1222 COVID-19 vaccine. Method: immunoSEQ multiplex PCR; TCRdb's copy keeps in-frame clones and lacks some. The data show 100,000 to 150,000 clones, approximately 85% seen once. The specimen was peripheral blood, collected 28 days after the second AZD1222 dose. Receptors were obtained from an adult who received the AZD1222 COVID-19 vaccine. The CDR3 runs from the conserved cysteine through the conserved F or W. D genes are given only for firm matches. Where a row states a size, it is once, few, many or the class of an expanded clone; other rows omit it.

D,size,V,J,CDR3,DNA
.,.,TRBV6-4,TRBJ2-5,CASRDSRGTQYF,TGTGCCAGCAGGGACAGCCGGGGGACCCAGTACTTC
.,.,TRBV6-5,TRBJ1-3,CASRPRPYSGNTIYF,TGTGCCAGCAGACCTCGACCCTACTCTGGAAACACCATATATTTT
TRBD1,.,TRBV2,TRBJ1-1,CASSLRQGDTEAFF,TGTGCCAGTTCCCTCCGACAGGGAGACACTGAAGCTTTCTTT
.,.,TRBV7-9,TRBJ1-4,CASSRTSGEEKLFF,TGTGCCAGCAGCCGGACATCGGGGGAGGAAAAACTGTTTTTT
.,.,TRBV28,TRBJ2-3,CASSFQGTYTDTQYF,TGTGCCAGCAGTTTTCAGGGGACCTACACAGATACGCAGTATTTT
.,.,TRBV28,TRBJ1-1,CASSPFRDTEAFF,TGTGCCAGCAGTCCCTTCAGGGACACTGAAGCTTTCTTT
TRBD1,few,TRBV6-5,TRBJ1-1,CASSYDLTGGRTEAFF,TGTGCCAGCAGTTACGACCTGACAGGGGGCAGGACTGAAGCTTTCTTT
.,.,TRBV25-1,TRBJ2-7,CASNRDGLSYEQYF,TGTGCCAGCAACCGAGATGGCCTCTCCTACGAGCAGTACTTC
.,.,TRBV2,TRBJ1-3,CASSDASSGNTIYF,TGTGCCAGCAGTGATGCTAGCTCTGGAAACACCATATATTTT
TRBD1,.,TRBV6-4,TRBJ1-1,CASTHWDREVNTEAFF,TGTGCCAGCACCCACTGGGACAGGGAAGTGAACACTGAAGCTTTCTTT
TRBD1,.,TRBV12-3/TRBV12-4,TRBJ1-2,CASSSRQGDGYTF,TGTGCCAGCAGTTCTCGACAGGGCGATGGCTACACCTTC
.,.,TRBV5-1,TRBJ1-1,CASSLDSLNTEAFF,TGCGCCAGCAGCTTGGACAGCCTGAACACTGAAGCTTTCTTT
.,.,TRBV27,TRBJ2-7,CASSLIGTGTYEQYF,TGTGCCAGCAGTTTAATCGGGACGGGTACCTACGAGCAGTACTTC
TRBD1,.,TRBV6-6,TRBJ2-1,CASGTGGHEQFF,TGTGCCAGCGGAACAGGGGGCCATGAGCAGTTCTTC
.,.,TRBV7-9,TRBJ2-1,CASSLGQAASSYNEQFF,TGTGCCAGCAGCTTAGGGCAAGCGGCCAGCTCCTACAATGAGCAGTTCTTC
.,.,TRBV12-3/TRBV12-4,TRBJ2-1,CASSLNYNEQFF,TGTGCCAGCAGTTTGAACTACAATGAGCAGTTCTTC